Presented here are 28 T cell receptor beta chains from one specimen sequenced in a study of STAT5B mutations in CD4+ large granular lymphocyte leukemia (dated by TCRdb to 2022 to 2024). Receptors were amplified or captured by the immunoSEQ multiplex PCR assay. TCRdb holds this immuneACCESS table with in-frame rearrangements only. Some clones are missing; in checked studies, unresolved V genes explain under half, and the rest has no known cause. The sample table records about 50,000 clones; around 82% of these occur just once. 0.35% of the sample comes from the top ten. The sequenced sample was CD4+ T cells from blood buffy coats. These receptors came from a human donor in good health.

The rearrangement links TRBV5-1 to TRBJ1-6; TRBD1 agrees at 8 bases. The germline V gene encodes CDR1 SGHRS and CDR2 YFSETQ. Trimming at V came to 4 bases and at J to 8 bases, leaving 5 bases not matched to a gene. This CDR3 is 14 amino acids long. In nucleotides, the CDR3 is TGCGCCAGCAGCGAGGGACAGGTAGATTCACCCCTCCACTTT. Residues: CASSEGQVDSPLHF.

This chain uses TRBV7-3 with TRBJ1-4, with 8 nucleotides matching TRBD1. This CDR3 has 17 residues. Trimming cost V 2 bases and J 0 bases; bases outside gene matches: 5. Germline V gene data show CDR1 as SGHTA and CDR2 as FQGTGA. The CDR3 here is CASSLRQGNTTNEKLFF. The CDR3 region has the DNA TGTGCCAGCAGCTTACGACAGGGGAACACAACTAATGAAAAACTGTTTTTT.

The chain carries TRBV5-4 and TRBJ2-2; 7 nucleotides match TRBD1. From germline, CDR1 is SGHNT and CDR2 YYREEE (reference sequence). Trimming at V came to 5 bases and at J to 4 bases, leaving 8 bases not matched to a gene. The CDR3 is 15 amino acids. CDR3 loop: CASRRQGVVTGELFF. The CDR3 DNA sequence: TGTGCCAGCAGACGACAGGGTGTCGTCACCGGGGAGCTGTTTTTT.

The V call is TRBV30, the J call TRBJ2-2; 7 nucleotides align to TRBD2. V trimming: 3 bases; J trimming: 1 base; junction bases outside the gene matches: 8. The germline V gene encodes CDR1 GTSNPN and CDR2 SVGIG (reference sequence). CDR3 length equals 16 residues. The CDR3 spells CAWRTSWGLNTGELFF. For the CDR3, the DNA is TGTGCCTGGAGGACTAGCTGGGGGTTGAACACCGGGGAGCTGTTTTTT.

V usage is TRBV30 and J usage is TRBJ2-5; 10 bases agree with TRBD1. Germline CDR1 GTSNPN, CDR2 SVGIG (reference sequence). The CDR3 has 13 residues. After removal of 2 bases from V and 4 bases from J, the junction contained 1 base not matched to a gene. This CDR3 is CAWSRDRGETQYF. The DNA of the CDR3 is TGTGCCTGGAGTCGGGACAGGGGAGAGACCCAGTACTTC.

A remark on this clone: One end of the junction fails to match germline, which may point to a read error. The J gene is TRBJ2-7, the V gene TRBV6-6, with D perhaps matching TRBD2 (6 bases). This CDR3 region has 15 residues. Germline CDR1 MNHNY, CDR2 SVGAGI (reference sequence). The CDR3 protein is CANSYSRLDSYEQYF. CDR3 DNA sequence: TGTGCCAACAGTTATAGTCGACTAGACTCCTACGAGCAGTACTTC.

The chain joins TRBV5-5 to TRBJ1-2; tentatively, D is TRBD1 (6 bases). This CDR3 is built from 18 residues. CDR1 and CDR2 from the germline V gene are SGHKS and YYEKEE (reference sequence). Trimming took 2 bases from V and 4 from J, leaving 24 bases between them. The CDR3 bases are TGTGCCAGCAGCTTAGGGGAGAGTTACAGGGCCGGTTTCTATGGCTACACCTTC. Translation gives CASSLGESYRAGFYGYTF.

The chain uses TRBV11-2 and TRBJ2-5; perhaps TRBD2 as D (7 bases). This CDR3 is 16 amino acids long. The germline V and J ends were trimmed by 6 bases and 2 bases, with 19 bases remaining between them. Germline CDR1 and CDR2: SGHAT and FQNNGV. In DNA form, the CDR3 reads TGTGCCAGCAGAGGGGTGGGCGGGGGCCTACAAGAGACCCAGTACTTC. It encodes CASRGVGGGLQETQYF.

V usage is TRBV6-5 and J usage is TRBJ2-2, with 8 bases matching TRBD2. After removal of 0 bases from V and 6 bases from J, the junction contained 0 bases not matched to a gene. This CDR3 has 14 residues. Germline CDR1 and CDR2: MNHEY and SVGAGI. CDR3 nucleotide sequence: TGTGCCAGCAGTTACTCGCGGGGGGCCGGGGAGCTGTTTTTT. This codes for CASSYSRGAGELFF.

The table lists this clone with a few counts. V gene TRBV5-4 combines with J gene TRBJ1-6; a weak D match, TRBD1 (5 bases). V dropped 0 bases and J dropped 7 bases, with 11 bases sitting between them. Germline CDR1 reads SGHNT; CDR2 reads YYREEE (reference sequence). The CDR3 has 15 amino acids. The CDR3 region has the DNA TGTGCCAGCAGCTTGGCCCAGGGAGGCAATTCACCCCTCCACTTT. Protein product: CASSLAQGGNSPLHF.

The V call is TRBV19, the J call TRBJ1-5; no firm D call. Germline CDR1 is LNHDA and CDR2 is SQIVND (reference sequence). V gave up 5 bases and J gave up 7 bases, with 12 bases separating them. The CDR3 extends over 13 amino acids. CDR3 DNA: TGTGCCAGTAGTCCCGTACTACGGCAGCCCCAGCATTTT. Translation: CASSPVLRQPQHF.

The gene calls are TRBV4-1 and TRBJ2-3; no firm D call. Germline V gene sequence: CDR1 MGHRA, CDR2 YSYEKL. This CDR3 is built from 14 residues. V lost 1 base, J lost 2 bases, and 7 bases lay in between. The CDR3 loop reads CASSQVLPTDTQYF. For the CDR3, the DNA is TGCGCCAGCAGCCAAGTACTGCCCACAGATACGCAGTATTTT.

The rearrangement links TRBV7-3 to TRBJ2-7; D call uncertain. V dropped 2 bases and J dropped 1 base, with 9 bases sitting between them. Germline V gene data show CDR1 as SGHTA and CDR2 as FQGTGA. This CDR3 has 14 residues. The CDR3 is CASSLGPRSYEQYF. CDR3 nucleotide sequence: TGTGCCAGCAGCTTAGGTCCTCGGTCCTACGAGCAGTACTTC.

The chain has TRBV14 and TRBJ1-2; D gene unclear. The CDR3 runs 13 residues. Trimming cost V 4 bases and J 3 bases, with 9 bases left between them. Germline lookup yields CDR1 SGHDN and CDR2 FVKESK. For the CDR3, the DNA is TGTGCCAGCAGCCGAAGTCTTGACTATGGCTACACCTTC. Protein: CASSRSLDYGYTF.

Regarding this clone: The same CDR3 is also encoded by other DNA sequences in this sample. CDR3 region: CASSSGSTDTQYF. The CDR3 DNA reads TGTGCCAGCAGCTCGGGATCCACAGATACGCAGTATTTT. The chain couples TRBV6-4 to TRBJ2-3, with D possibly being TRBD2 (5 bases). The CDR3 covers 13 residues. V shed 6 bases and J shed 2 bases, with 9 bases lying between them. The germline gives CDR1 MRHNA, CDR2 SNTAGT.

The gene calls are TRBV27 and TRBJ1-1; D perhaps matches TRBD1 (5 bases). The CDR3 is 17 residues long. Per the germline V gene, CDR1 is MNHEY and CDR2 is SMNVEV (reference sequence). V lost 5 bases and J lost 6, with 25 bases in between. The CDR3 reads CASSPGRRSYEGPEAFF. CDR3 coding DNA: TGTGCCAGCAGTCCCGGACGGAGGTCATACGAGGGACCTGAAGCTTTCTTT.

This clone has a handful of counts. V gene TRBV11-3 combines with J gene TRBJ2-7, with D possibly TRBD1 on 5 matching bases. The CDR3 totals 13 residues. CDR1 is SGHNT, CDR2 YENEEA, per germline. Trimming took off 0 bases at V and 6 bases at J, with 9 bases between the two ends. The CDR3 loop is CASSLEYGAEQYF. The CDR3 DNA is TGTGCCAGCAGCTTAGAATATGGGGCCGAGCAGTACTTC.

The chain joins TRBV5-5 to TRBJ1-1; D unresolved. This CDR3 is built from 15 residues. Germline values: CDR1 SGHKS, CDR2 YYEKEE (reference sequence). Trimming removed 0 bases at V and 0 bases at J, with 9 bases between. The CDR3, as DNA: TGTGCCAGCAGCTTGGAGGCCGCCTTGAACACTGAAGCTTTCTTT. Protein product: CASSLEAALNTEAFF.

The chain uses TRBV25-1 and TRBJ1-4, with unresolved D. Germline V CDR1 and CDR2: MGHDK, SYGVNS. The V end lost 6 bases, the J end lost 7 bases, and 6 bases lay between the germline ends. CDR3 length: 11 residues. The chain's CDR3 is CASSPFEKLFF. In DNA form, the CDR3 reads TGTGCCAGCAGCCCCTTTGAAAAACTGTTTTTT.

The chain has TRBV30 and TRBJ1-1, with D maybe TRBD1 (6 bases). This CDR3 is built from 13 residues. Trimming shortened V by 3 bases and J by 1 base, and 9 bases separated the two germline ends. Germline V CDR1 and CDR2: GTSNPN, SVGIG (reference sequence). Written as DNA, the CDR3 is TGTGCCTGGAGGGCACAGGGGAACACTGAAGCTTTCTTT. This codes for CAWRAQGNTEAFF.

The chain combines TRBV27 with TRBJ1-2; weak D call: TRBD1 (6 bases). The germline gives CDR1 MNHEY, CDR2 SMNVEV (reference sequence). The CDR3 is made up of 14 amino acids. V was shortened by 3 bases and J by 7 bases, with 15 bases between the two germline ends. CDR3 loop: CASSFRTGGSGYTF. The CDR3 coding sequence is TGTGCCAGCAGTTTTAGGACGGGGGGCAGTGGCTACACCTTC.

V is TRBV5-1 and J is TRBJ1-1; D is ambiguous. Germline CDR1 is SGHRS and CDR2 is YFSETQ. Trimming shortened V by 3 bases and J by 0 bases, and 9 bases separated the two germline ends. This CDR3 is built from 14 residues. The CDR3 DNA follows: TGCGCCAGCAGCTCGCCCACCTTGAACACTGAAGCTTTCTTT. Translation gives CASSSPTLNTEAFF.

This clone appeared a single time. J is TRBJ2-5 and V is TRBV11-2; 9 positions agree with TRBD2. Germline CDR1 reads SGHAT; CDR2 reads FQNNGV. The CDR3 contains 14 residues. V lost 1 base to trimming and J lost 8 bases; unmatched junction nucleotides: 5. The CDR3 reads CASSLVAGGPTQYF. The CDR3 DNA follows: TGTGCCAGCAGCTTAGTCGCGGGAGGGCCTACCCAGTACTTC.

The chain links TRBV7-2 to TRBJ2-7; D possibly corresponds to TRBD1 (5 bases). The CDR3 is 13 residues long. Germline CDR1 and CDR2: SGHTA and FQGNSA. V was shortened by 2 bases and J by 6 bases, with 11 bases between the two germline ends. The CDR3 bases are TGTGCCAGCAGCTTATATTCTGGGGCCGAGCAGTACTTC. Amino acids: CASSLYSGAEQYF.

The chain is built from TRBV15 and TRBJ1-3, with D hard to call. This CDR3 spans 15 amino acids. Trimming cost V 5 bases and J 1 base, with 12 bases left between them. Germline values: CDR1 LNHNV, CDR2 YYDKDF (reference sequence). The CDR3 loop reads CATSQSGGSGNTIYF. The CDR3 coding sequence is TGTGCCACCAGCCAGTCGGGCGGGTCTGGAAACACCATATATTTT.

This clone occurred once. This rearrangement joins TRBV7-9 to TRBJ2-3, with D perhaps matching TRBD1 (5 bases). This CDR3 has 13 residues. Germline loops: CDR1 SEHNR, CDR2 FQNEAQ (reference sequence). Trimming left V 8 bases short and J 1 base short, with 10 bases between. CDR3 amino acids: CASALGGTDTQYF. The CDR3 DNA reads as TGTGCCAGCGCGTTAGGGGGCACAGATACGCAGTATTTT.

This chain connects TRBV5-4 to TRBJ2-3; D gene uncertain. The V gene's germline CDR1 is SGHNT and CDR2 YYREEE (reference sequence). The CDR3 is made up of 17 amino acids. With 1 base removed from V and 1 base from J, the gap between germline ends came to 16 bases. The DNA of the CDR3 is TGTGCCAGCAGCTTGTTTCCCAGCCAGCGCCGCACAGATACGCAGTATTTT. It encodes CASSLFPSQRRTDTQYF.

The CDR3 DNA sequence: TGCGCCAGCAGTCATGGCGGTATCAATCAGCCCCAGCATTTT. As protein: CASSHGGINQPQHF. This sequence joins TRBV5-1 and TRBJ1-5; D is undetermined. Trimming removed 5 bases from V and 3 bases from J, with 12 bases in between. CDR1 is SGHRS, CDR2 YFSETQ, per germline. The CDR3 is 14 amino acids.